The rows below give T cell receptor beta chains drawn from one sample of a study of T cells after yellow fever vaccination. Each CDR3 protein gets one entry after TCRdb re-called the 5' RACE reads with MiXCR. The sample shows a few hundred thousand distinct CDR3 sequences, less than 9% of them seen only once. The source material was CD4+ T cells sorted from PBMCs, sampled 15 days after the yellow fever booster vaccination. The origin of the receptors is a man under 40 who received the YFV17D yellow fever vaccine. CDR3s include the opening cysteine and the closing phenylalanine or tryptophan. The D gene is left open where the match is weak. Not every row has a clone size; where given, it reads once, few, many or a size class.

d_gene	abundance	v_gene	j_gene	CDR3aa	CDR3nt
NA	few	TRBV7-8	TRBJ2-2	CASSLAAAGELFF	TGTGCCAGCAGCTTAGCGGCGGCCGGGGAGCTGTTTTTT
NA	many	TRBV21-1	TRBJ2-7	CARGRRGLPYEQYF	TGTGCCAGGGGACGCCGGGGCTTGCCCTACGAGCAGTACTTC
NA	NA	TRBV13	TRBJ1-5	CASSLAGQLNQPQHF	TGTGCCAGCAGCTTAGCTGGACAACTCAATCAGCCCCAGCATTTT
NA	few	TRBV7-2	TRBJ2-3	CASSLGGAGTTDTQYF	TGTGCCAGCAGCTTGGGCGGTGCGGGGACCACAGATACGCAGTATTTT
TRBD1	few	TRBV2	TRBJ2-1	CASSGAGGIYNEQFF	TGTGCCAGCAGTGGGGCAGGGGGCATTTACAATGAGCAGTTCTTC
NA	many	TRBV6-5	TRBJ1-3	CASSRFQAGNTIYF	TGTGCCAGCAGCCGATTTCAGGCTGGAAACACCATATATTTT
TRBD2	few	TRBV6-5	TRBJ2-1	CATNGWRAGGNEQFF	TGTGCCACCAACGGGTGGAGGGCCGGGGGGAATGAGCAGTTCTTC
NA	many	TRBV14	TRBJ2-1	CASSPSFRDNEQFF	TGTGCCAGCAGCCCCTCATTCAGAGACAATGAGCAGTTCTTC
TRBD1	few	TRBV3-1	TRBJ2-5	CASSQMGTEQETQYF	TGTGCCAGCAGCCAAATGGGGACAGAACAAGAGACCCAGTACTTC
NA	NA	TRBV15	TRBJ2-5	CATSRDLAARGTQYF	TGTGCCACCAGCAGAGATTTGGCTGCCCGGGGGACCCAGTACTTC
NA	NA	TRBV4-3	TRBJ1-6	CASSQDVGRVRSPLHF	TGCGCCAGCAGCCAAGACGTCGGGAGGGTTCGTTCACCCCTCCACTTT
NA	NA	TRBV20-1	TRBJ1-6	CSAAVSSYNSPLHF	TGCAGTGCCGCAGTTAGCTCCTATAATTCACCCCTCCACTTT
TRBD1	few	TRBV27	TRBJ1-5	CASSLSTGGNQPQHF	TGTGCCAGCAGTTTATCGACAGGGGGCAATCAGCCCCAGCATTTT
NA	NA	TRBV5-6	TRBJ2-3	CASSYWGATDTQYF	TGTGCCAGCAGCTACTGGGGAGCCACAGATACGCAGTATTTT
TRBD2	NA	TRBV29-1	TRBJ2-2	CSVRGGHSTGELFF	TGCAGCGTTCGGGGGGGGCACAGCACCGGGGAGCTGTTTTTT
TRBD1	NA	TRBV10-3	TRBJ2-5	CAISEPKGQAGQETQYF	TGTGCCATCAGTGAGCCGAAGGGACAGGCCGGGCAAGAGACCCAGTACTTC
NA	NA	TRBV3-1	TRBJ2-6	CASSPGPRGANVLTF	TGTGCCAGCAGCCCCGGGCCTCGGGGGGCCAACGTCCTGACTTTC
NA	many	TRBV18	TRBJ2-7	CASSPGLQGGEQYF	TGTGCCAGCTCACCAGGGCTCCAGGGAGGAGAGCAGTACTTC
NA	few	TRBV7-2	TRBJ2-5	CASSLARGREETQYF	TGTGCCAGCAGCTTAGCGCGGGGACGTGAGGAGACCCAGTACTTC
TRBD2	NA	TRBV10-3	TRBJ2-7	CAISEGTSGAYEQYF	TGTGCCATCAGTGAAGGGACTAGCGGAGCCTACGAGCAGTACTTC
NA	few	TRBV25-1	TRBJ2-5	CASSPSRGAPQETQYF	TGTGCCAGCAGCCCCTCTCGGGGCGCCCCCCAGGAGACCCAGTACTTC
TRBD1	few	TRBV14	TRBJ1-6	CASSRTGGPSPLHF	TGTGCCAGCAGCCGGACAGGGGGCCCTTCACCCCTCCACTTT
NA	many	TRBV28	TRBJ2-7	CASSVPTKTNEQYF	TGTGCCAGCAGTGTACCTACTAAAACGAACGAGCAGTACTTC
NA	few	TRBV7-9	TRBJ1-1	CASSLLEGPPWIF	TGTGCCAGCAGCTTATTGGAGGGCCCACCATGGATCTTT
NA	few	TRBV28	TRBJ2-7	CASSSGTLGYEQYF	TGTGCCAGCAGCTCCGGGACGCTAGGCTACGAGCAGTACTTC
TRBD2	NA	TRBV6-2/TRBV6-3	TRBJ2-7	CASRIGSGAYYEQYF	TGTGCCAGCAGAATTGGTAGCGGGGCATACTACGAGCAGTACTTC
NA	many	TRBV15	TRBJ2-7	CATSRDGRTLKNEQYF	TGTGCCACCAGCAGAGATGGGCGGACCTTAAAAAACGAGCAGTACTTC
NA	NA	TRBV23-1	TRBJ2-1	CASSPPHPDNEQFF	TGCGCCAGCAGTCCCCCACATCCAGACAATGAGCAGTTCTTC
NA	few	TRBV20-1	TRBJ2-3	CSAPPYANTDTQYF	TGCAGTGCTCCCCCTTATGCAAACACAGATACGCAGTATTTT
NA	NA	TRBV4-3	TRBJ1-2	CASSQERAYGYTF	TGCGCCAGCAGCCAAGAGAGGGCCTATGGCTACACCTTC
NA	many	TRBV7-9	TRBJ2-5	CASSLVGGSETQYF	TGTGCCAGCAGCTTAGTCGGGGGATCGGAGACCCAGTACTTC
NA	many	TRBV6-1	TRBJ2-5	CASSEWGASRGETQYF	TGTGCCAGCAGTGAGTGGGGGGCGTCCCGAGGAGAGACCCAGTACTTC
NA	NA	TRBV20-1	TRBJ2-7	CSAPGFHEQYF	TGCAGTGCGCCAGGGTTTCACGAGCAGTACTTC
NA	NA	TRBV6-1	TRBJ2-1	CASRSRASSYNEQFF	TGTGCCAGCAGGTCCAGGGCGAGCTCCTACAATGAGCAGTTCTTC
TRBD1	few	TRBV19	TRBJ2-4	CASKPRTGRIAKNIQYF	TGTGCCAGTAAGCCCCGGACAGGGCGGATAGCCAAAAACATTCAGTACTTC
NA	few	TRBV28	TRBJ2-2	CASIHANTGELFF	TGTGCCAGCATACACGCGAACACCGGGGAGCTGTTTTTT
TRBD1	few	TRBV12-3/TRBV12-4	TRBJ1-4	CASSFSGTGEKLFF	TGTGCCAGCAGTTTCTCCGGGACAGGGGAAAAACTGTTTTTT
NA	few	TRBV27	TRBJ2-7	CASSSQGGGYSYEQYF	TGTGCCAGCAGCTCCCAGGGGGGAGGCTACTCCTACGAGCAGTACTTC
TRBD2	NA	TRBV5-4	TRBJ2-2	CASSPLADYTGELFF	TGTGCCAGCAGCCCACTAGCGGATTACACCGGGGAGCTGTTTTTT
TRBD2	many	TRBV2	TRBJ2-3	CASRYSGIGADTQYF	TGTGCCAGCAGATATAGCGGGATAGGGGCAGATACGCAGTATTTT
NA	many	TRBV12-3/TRBV12-4	TRBJ1-3	CASSLAHRLGNTIYF	TGTGCCAGCAGTTTAGCTCACAGACTTGGAAACACCATATATTTT
NA	few	TRBV27	TRBJ2-3	CASSLDRSRSSGTDTQYF	TGTGCCAGCAGTTTGGATCGGAGTAGGAGTTCCGGCACAGATACGCAGTATTTT
NA	NA	TRBV5-1	TRBJ1-1	CASSLVGDWAFF	TGCGCCAGCAGCTTGGTTGGGGACTGGGCTTTCTTT
TRBD2	few	TRBV15	TRBJ2-5	CATSGMTSQETQYF	TGTGCCACCAGCGGAATGACTAGCCAGGAGACCCAGTACTTC
NA	many	TRBV7-3	TRBJ2-1	CASSPDRTTYNEQFF	TGTGCCAGCAGCCCCGACAGGACCACTTACAATGAGCAGTTCTTC
TRBD2	many	TRBV12-3/TRBV12-4	TRBJ2-3	CASTAGIAGVSTDTQYF	TGTGCCAGCACCGCGGGTATAGCGGGAGTAAGCACAGATACGCAGTATTTT
NA	NA	TRBV5-5	TRBJ2-5	CASSGATGPQETQYF	TGTGCCAGCAGCGGGGCCACAGGGCCCCAAGAGACCCAGTACTTC
NA	few	TRBV9	TRBJ2-7	CASSVEGYSYEQYF	TGTGCCAGCAGCGTAGAAGGTTACTCCTACGAGCAGTACTTC
NA	NA	TRBV5-1	TRBJ1-1	CASSLDVTSNTEAFF	TGCGCCAGCAGCTTGGACGTGACATCGAACACTGAAGCTTTCTTT
NA	few	TRBV6-1	TRBJ2-1	CASINWGRLYNEQFF	TGTGCCAGCATAAATTGGGGCCGACTTTACAATGAGCAGTTCTTC
NA	NA	TRBV5-1	TRBJ2-1	CASSLQASMSYNEQFF	TGCGCCAGCAGCTTACAAGCGTCGATGTCCTACAATGAGCAGTTCTTC
NA	few	TRBV29-1	TRBJ2-5	CSTVFGQETQYF	TGCAGCACTGTTTTTGGTCAGGAGACCCAGTACTTC
NA	many	TRBV12-3/TRBV12-4	TRBJ2-3	CASASDLHTQYF	TGTGCCAGCGCCTCAGACCTCCATACGCAGTATTTT
NA	NA	TRBV18	TRBJ2-1	CASSPRGTLYNEQFF	TGTGCCAGCTCACCACGGGGGACTCTTTACAATGAGCAGTTCTTC
NA	many	TRBV6-2/TRBV6-3	TRBJ2-7	CASSYSGAGAFSYEQYF	TGTGCCAGCAGTTACTCGGGCGCAGGGGCATTTTCCTACGAGCAGTACTTC
NA	many	TRBV6-2/TRBV6-3	TRBJ2-1	CASSYGGEQFF	TGTGCCAGCAGTTACGGGGGGGAGCAGTTCTTC